These 12 T cell receptor beta chains originate from one sample sequenced in a study of vaccination and CD4 T cells after COVID-19 (dated by TCRdb to the early 2020s). The treatment or condition label of this sample denotes: approximately nine-day PBMC culture with coronavirus spike peptide pools or control peptides (ViraFEST assay). The antigens for these receptors are not known. Library preparation used PCR. Sequenced on an Illumina iSeq 100. DNA from cultured CD4+ T cells was subjected to TCR sequencing with the Oncomine TCR Beta short-read assay at the Johns Hopkins FTIC core. TCRdb trimmed public reads at Q25 via fastp, called clones via MiXCR and kept in-frame beta chains. Identical CDR3 protein sequences are pooled into one entry, listed with their most common genes and DNA. The sample table contains around 16,000 distinct CDR3 sequences; only one count was recorded for about 56% of them. The ten largest clones capture about 7.7% of the sample.

The specimen was CD4+ T cells from blood, cultured in vitro. The receptors come from a human donor who had recovered from COVID-19.

This clonotype was seen only a few times. The CDR3 bases are TGTGCCATCAGTGAGTTGGGGGTAGGGCAAGAGACCCAGTACTTC. Translation: CAISELGVGQETQYF. The rearrangement joins TRBV10-3 to TRBJ2-5; D is possibly TRBD1 or TRBD2 (5 bases each). Germline V gene lookup returns CDR1 ENHRY and CDR2 SYGVKD. The CDR3 covers 15 residues. V shed 1 base and J shed 2 bases, with 11 bases lying between them.

The rearrangement links TRBV10-3 to TRBJ1-5, with 8 bases that match TRBD1. Trimming removed 0 bases from V and 0 bases from J; junction bases left unmatched: 1. This CDR3 spans 16 amino acids. CDR1 is ENHRY, CDR2 SYGVKD, per germline. The CDR3 is CAISESGTGSNQPQHF. As DNA, the CDR3 is TGTGCCATCAGTGAGTCGGGGACAGGTAGCAATCAGCCCCAGCATTTT.

This chain uses TRBV7-2 with TRBJ2-5, with D possibly matching TRBD2 (6 bases). V lost 2 bases, J lost 4 bases, and 11 bases lay in between. Germline V gene sequence: CDR1 SGHTA, CDR2 FQGNSA. This CDR3 is 14 amino acids long. CDR3 in DNA: TGTGCCAGCAGCTTATTTAGCGGTGGAGAGACCCAGTACTTC. Its protein is CASSLFSGGETQYF.

This clonotype was seen only a few times. The rearrangement uses TRBV2 and TRBJ2-2, with D possibly being TRBD2 (7 bases). The length of the CDR3 is 16 residues. Trimming removed 6 bases from V and 5 bases from J, with 19 bases in between. Germline V gene lookup returns CDR1 SNHLY and CDR2 FYNNEI. CDR3 loop: CASSLEGGGGTGELFF. CDR3 in DNA: TGTGCCAGCAGCCTGGAAGGGGGGGGAGGAACCGGGGAGCTGTTTTTT.

The genes are TRBV15 and TRBJ2-2; 12 bases line up with TRBD2. With V trimmed by 5 bases and J by 8 bases, 6 bases remained unmatched. The CDR3 has 15 residues. Germline V gene data show CDR1 as LNHNV and CDR2 as YYDKDF (reference sequence). CDR3 loop: CATSLRLAGAGELFF. The CDR3 DNA follows: TGTGCCACCAGCCTGCGACTAGCGGGAGCTGGGGAGCTGTTTTTT.

The chain carries TRBV4-1 and TRBJ2-5; possibly TRBD1 or TRBD2 for D (5 bases each). Germline loops: CDR1 MGHRA, CDR2 YSYEKL. The V end was cut by 1 base, the J end by 6 bases, with 9 bases between. This CDR3 comprises 13 residues. The CDR3 sequence is CASSQGDGKTQYF. In DNA form, the CDR3 reads TGCGCCAGCAGCCAAGGGGACGGCAAGACCCAGTACTTC.

The V and J genes are TRBV12-3 or TRBV12-4 and TRBJ1-5, with D unresolved. The V end lost 6 bases, the J end lost 0 bases, and 6 bases lay between the germline ends. CDR3 length: 13 residues. CDR3 sequence: CASRDYSNQPQHF. Here the CDR3 DNA reads TGTGCCAGCAGAGACTATAGCAATCAGCCCCAGCATTTT.

This chain joins TRBV5-5 and TRBJ2-7; D is possibly TRBD2 (5 bases). Germline V gene data show CDR1 as SGHKS and CDR2 as YYEKEE (reference sequence). This CDR3 region has 14 residues. V gave up 3 bases and J gave up 3 bases, with 13 bases separating them. Here the CDR3 DNA reads TGTGCCAGCAGCTCAGACTATACGCTCTACGAGCAGTACTTC. Amino acid sequence: CASSSDYTLYEQYF.

The V and J genes are TRBV7-8 and TRBJ1-4; D perhaps matches TRBD1 (5 bases). CDR3 length: 15 residues. Between the trimmed V and J ends, which lost 5 bases and 8 bases, there was a span of 18 bases. Germline CDR1 and CDR2: SGHVS and FQNEAQ. CDR3 bases: TGTGCCAGCAGCCCCCAAGGGACCGCAAACGAAAAACTGTTTTTT. This encodes CASSPQGTANEKLFF.

The genes are TRBV29-1 and TRBJ1-5; TRBD1 might be the D (6 bases). The germline gives CDR1 SQVTM, CDR2 ANQGSEA. V lost 4 bases to trimming and J lost 5 bases, with 12 bases between them. CDR3 size: 13 residues. The CDR3 bases are TGCAGCGTTGCGGGGGCAGCGGATCAGCCCCAGCATTTT. It is translated as CSVAGAADQPQHF.

This clonotype was seen only a few times. This rearrangement joins TRBV15 to TRBJ1-2; maybe TRBD1 (6 bases). The V gene's germline CDR1 is LNHNV and CDR2 YYDKDF (reference sequence). Trimming took off 0 bases at V and 4 bases at J, with 12 bases between the two ends. The CDR3 consists of 15 residues. The CDR3 here is CATSRDLGGLYGYTF. As DNA, the CDR3 is TGTGCCACCAGCAGAGATCTCGGGGGCCTCTATGGCTACACCTTC.

The table lists this clonotype with a count of one. This chain uses TRBV20-1 with TRBJ1-2; D remains ambiguous. CDR3 length equals 13 residues. Germline V gene sequence: CDR1 DFQATT, CDR2 SNEGSKA (reference sequence). Trimming left V 0 bases short and J 5 bases short, with 10 bases between. CDR3 coding DNA: TGCAGTGCTAGAGATATAAGGAGGTATGGCTACACCTTC. This sequence encodes CSARDIRRYGYTF.